These 11 T cell receptor beta chains came from one sample sequenced in a study of T cells in Graves' hyperthyroidism and ophthalmopathy (dated by TCRdb to 2018 to 2020). Library method: multiplex PCR. The instrument given in TCRdb is Illumina HiSeq 2000. The TCR beta CDR3 regions were amplified from the RNA transcripts. The TCR CDR3 was subjected to a first round of RT-PCR using the HTBI primer set and the Qiagen OneStep RT-PCR kit. The public sequencing data were trimmed at Q25 with fastp and processed into clonotypes with MiXCR by TCRdb, which kept only in-frame beta chains. Every CDR3 protein is listed once, alongside the most common genes and DNA of its rows. The sample profile shows about 250,000 distinct CDR3 sequences; roughly 20% of them were found once. The ten biggest clones cover approximately 60% of the sample. Sequenced material: blood. The receptors stem from a man aged 25-45 years with Graves' ophthalmopathy.

The chain uses TRBV2 and TRBJ2-7; D uncertain. CDR1 and CDR2 (germline): SNHLY, FYNNEI. Trimming pared 8 bases from V and 7 bases from J, leaving 18 bases between. The CDR3 has 13 amino acids. As DNA, the CDR3 is TGTGCCAGCGGCTGGAACAGAAAGAAAGAGCAGTACTTC. This encodes CASGWNRKKEQYF.

This clonotype was seen only once. The chain has TRBV2 and TRBJ1-6; TRBD1 might be the D (6 bases). Looked up from germline, CDR1 is SNHLY and CDR2 is FYNNEI. V lost 9 bases to trimming and J lost 4 bases, with 19 bases between them. This CDR3 is built from 16 residues. Here the CDR3 reads CARGGPQDLYNSPLHF. The DNA of the CDR3 is TGTGCCAGGGGGGGGCCTCAAGACCTTTATAATTCACCCCTCCACTTT.

This clonotype has only a few counts. The chain carries TRBV18 and TRBJ1-5, with D possibly TRBD1 on 5 matching bases. Germline V lookup: CDR1 KGHSH, CDR2 LQKENI. Trimming pared 2 bases from V and 3 bases from J, leaving 8 bases between. The CDR3 loop spans 14 amino acids. CDR3 amino acids: CASSPGTVNQPQHF. As DNA, the CDR3 is TGTGCCAGCTCACCAGGGACCGTCAATCAGCCCCAGCATTTT.

This chain connects TRBV30 to TRBJ2-2, with TRBD1 identical over 10 bases. After removal of 5 bases from V and 6 bases from J, the junction contained 3 bases not matched to a gene. This CDR3 comprises 13 residues. The germline gives CDR1 GTSNPN, CDR2 SVGIG (reference sequence). Written as DNA, the CDR3 is TGTGCCTGGGGACAGGGGGGGTCCGGGGAGCTGTTTTTT. The encoded protein is CAWGQGGSGELFF.

There are a few counts of this clonotype. The V and J genes are TRBV20-1 and TRBJ2-3; 9 nucleotides match TRBD2. After removal of 0 bases from V and 2 bases from J, the junction contained 6 bases not matched to a gene. Per the germline V gene, CDR1 is DFQATT and CDR2 is SNEGSKA (reference sequence). The CDR3 spans 16 residues. The CDR3 sequence: CSARDIRGRATDTQYF. As DNA, the CDR3 is TGCAGTGCTAGAGATATCCGCGGGAGGGCCACAGATACGCAGTATTTT.

The V gene is TRBV11-2, the J gene TRBJ2-7; no definite D call. Germline V gene sequence: CDR1 SGHAT, CDR2 FQNNGV. The ends were cut back, 8 bases at V and 2 bases at J, with 13 bases in the middle. This CDR3 comprises 13 residues. Written as DNA, the CDR3 is TGTGCCAGCGGCTCTCTACAACCCTACGAGCAGTACTTC. Translated: CASGSLQPYEQYF. The complete variable domain, with remaining parts taken from reference TRBV11-2 and TRBJ2-7, reads EAGVAQSPRYKIIEKRQSVAFWCNPISGHATLYWYQQILGQGPKLLIQFQNNGVVDDSQLPKDRFSAERLKGVDSTLKIQPAKLEDSAVYLCASGSLQPYEQYFGPGTRLTVT.

This clonotype was counted once. It may be a read error: a sequence one base away is much more abundant. The chain has TRBV24-1 and TRBJ2-2, with D perhaps matching TRBD2 (6 bases). Germline-derived CDR1 and CDR2 are KGHDR and SFDVKD. The CDR3 spans 21 residues. The V end lost 4 bases, the J end lost 0 bases, and 26 bases lay between the germline ends. The CDR3 coding sequence is TGTGCCACCAGTGAACTGCTAGCGAGACTTACCCGAGAAACGAACACCGGGGAGCTGTTTTTT. Translating gives CATSELLARLTRETNTGELFF.

This clonotype showed up many times. The rearrangement joins TRBV11-3 to TRBJ2-1, with 11 bases matching TRBD2. CDR1 and CDR2 (germline): SGHNT, YENEEA. Trimming at V came to 2 bases and at J to 6 bases, leaving 9 bases not matched to a gene. This CDR3 contains 17 residues. CDR3 amino acids: CASSLTLGTSGINEQFF. As DNA, the CDR3 is TGTGCCAGCAGCTTAACCCTCGGGACTAGCGGAATCAATGAGCAGTTCTTC.

The rearrangement links TRBV6-5 to TRBJ1-2; D is ambiguous. Germline-derived CDR1 and CDR2 are MNHEY and SVGAGI. This CDR3 comprises 14 residues. The V end lost 2 bases, the J end lost 7 bases, and 14 bases lay between the germline ends. The DNA for the CDR3 is TGTGCCAGCAGTTACGGCGACGCCCGTGGTGGCTACACCTTC. Amino acid sequence: CASSYGDARGGYTF.

The rearrangement links TRBV5-5 to TRBJ2-5; 7 bases agree with TRBD1. The CDR3 length is 14 residues. The germline CDR1 and CDR2 sequences are SGHKS and YYEKEE (reference sequence). With 0 bases clipped from V and 2 bases from J, the junction kept 1 base outside the gene matches. The CDR3: CASSLVGQQETQYF. The CDR3 DNA reads TGTGCCAGCAGCTTGGTGGGACAGCAAGAGACCCAGTACTTC.

This clonotype has just a few counts. This sequence joins TRBV5-5 and TRBJ2-3, with D possibly TRBD2 on 7 matching bases. Looked up from germline, CDR1 is SGHKS and CDR2 is YYEKEE (reference sequence). V was trimmed by 6 bases and J by 6 bases, leaving 17 bases between them. This CDR3 contains 14 residues. The CDR3 reads CASILGGAGDTQYF. The DNA for the CDR3 is TGTGCCAGCATCCTAGGGGGGGCTGGGGATACGCAGTATTTT.